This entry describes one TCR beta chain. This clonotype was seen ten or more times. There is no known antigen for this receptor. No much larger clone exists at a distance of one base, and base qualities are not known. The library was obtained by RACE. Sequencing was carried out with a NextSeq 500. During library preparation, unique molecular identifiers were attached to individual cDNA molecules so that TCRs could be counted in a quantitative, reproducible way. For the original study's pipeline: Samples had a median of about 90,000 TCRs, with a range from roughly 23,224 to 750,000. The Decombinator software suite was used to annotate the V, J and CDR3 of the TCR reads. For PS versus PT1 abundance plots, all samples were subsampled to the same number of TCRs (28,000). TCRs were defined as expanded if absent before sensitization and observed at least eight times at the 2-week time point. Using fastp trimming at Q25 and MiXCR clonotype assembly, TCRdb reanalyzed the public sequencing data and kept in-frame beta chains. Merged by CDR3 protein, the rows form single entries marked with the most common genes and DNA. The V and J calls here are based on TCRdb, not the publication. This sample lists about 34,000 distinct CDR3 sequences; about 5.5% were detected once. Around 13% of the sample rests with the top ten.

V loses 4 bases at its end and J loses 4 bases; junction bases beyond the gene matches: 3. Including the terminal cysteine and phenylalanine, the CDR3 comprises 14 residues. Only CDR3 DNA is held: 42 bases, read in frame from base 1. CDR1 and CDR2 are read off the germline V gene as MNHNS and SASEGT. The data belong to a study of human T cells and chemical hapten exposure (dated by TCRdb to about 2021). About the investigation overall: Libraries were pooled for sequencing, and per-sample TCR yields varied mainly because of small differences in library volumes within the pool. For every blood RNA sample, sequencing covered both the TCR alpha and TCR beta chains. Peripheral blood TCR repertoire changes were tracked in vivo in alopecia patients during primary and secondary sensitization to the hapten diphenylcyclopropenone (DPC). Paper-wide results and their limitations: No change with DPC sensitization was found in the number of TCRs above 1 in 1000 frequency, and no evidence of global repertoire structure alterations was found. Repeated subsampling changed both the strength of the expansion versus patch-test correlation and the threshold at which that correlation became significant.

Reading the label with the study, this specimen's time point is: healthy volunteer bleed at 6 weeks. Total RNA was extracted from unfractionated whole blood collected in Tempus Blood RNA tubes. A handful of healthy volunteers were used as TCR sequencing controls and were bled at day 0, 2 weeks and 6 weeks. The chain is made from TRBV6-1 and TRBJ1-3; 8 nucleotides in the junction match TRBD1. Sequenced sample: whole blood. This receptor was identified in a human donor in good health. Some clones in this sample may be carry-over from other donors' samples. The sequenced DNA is TGTGCCAGCAGTGCGACAGGGGAAGGAAACACCATATATTTT. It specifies CASSATGEGNTIYF.